A selection of T cell receptor beta chains follows, all from one sample in a study of blood T cell repertoires in COVID-19. Sequencing was performed with immunoSEQ multiplex PCR; in TCRdb, only in-frame clones are kept and a portion is missing. Of 300,000 to 400,000 clones in the sample, approximately 89% were seen once. Material: peripheral blood. These receptors all stem from a woman aged 60-75 years with COVID-19, enrolled during active disease. Both conserved end residues are part of each CDR3. D genes are given only for firm matches. Not all rows give a size; the values are once, few, many and, for expanded clones, a class.

-	14	-	TRBV10-2	TRBJ1-2	CASSDPGTIYGYTF	TGCGCCAGCAGTGACCCCGGGACAATCTATGGCTACACCTTC
-	17	-	TRBV4-1	TRBJ1-5	CASSQDISRGGNQPQHF	TGCGCCAGCAGCCAAGATATAAGTCGGGGTGGCAATCAGCCCCAGCATTTT
few	15	-	TRBV2	TRBJ1-1	CASSEGRYYSTEAFF	TGTGCCAGCAGTGAAGGGAGGTACTACAGCACTGAAGCTTTCTTT
-	17	TRBD1	TRBV11-2	TRBJ1-3	CASSLKTGGYSGNTIYF	TGTGCCAGCAGCTTAAAAACAGGGGGTTACTCTGGAAACACCATATATTTT
-	15	-	TRBV6-1	TRBJ1-2	CASSETQGGGYGYTF	TGTGCCAGCAGTGAAACGCAAGGGGGGGGCTATGGCTACACCTTC
once	16	-	TRBV6-6	TRBJ1-5	CASSYPRQALDQPQHF	TGTGCCAGCAGTTACCCGCGACAGGCCCTCGATCAGCCCCAGCATTTT
-	15	TRBD2	TRBV27	TRBJ2-1	CASMPGLAGVTEQFF	TGTGCCAGCATGCCTGGACTAGCGGGGGTGACGGAGCAGTTCTTC
-	15	-	TRBV2	TRBJ1-4	CASSDRQFSNEKLFF	TGTGCCAGCAGTGACCGACAGTTTTCTAATGAAAAACTGTTTTTT
-	14	TRBD1	TRBV9	TRBJ2-7	CASSSSPQGDEQYF	TGTGCCAGCAGCTCCTCACCCCAGGGGGACGAGCAGTACTTC
-	14	-	TRBV5-1	TRBJ2-5	CASSSVRGQETQYF	TGCGCCAGCAGCTCGGTTCGGGGCCAAGAGACCCAGTACTTC
-	15	TRBD2	TRBV28	TRBJ2-5	CASSGTSGYQETQYF	TGTGCCAGCAGCGGGACTAGCGGCTACCAAGAGACCCAGTACTTC
-	13	-	TRBV7-2	TRBJ1-1	CACSLVENTEAFF	TGTGCCTGTTCTCTAGTGGAGAACACTGAAGCTTTCTTT
-	17	-	TRBV7-8	TRBJ2-4	CASSLNPGLQGLNIQYF	TGTGCCAGCAGCTTAAACCCTGGGCTACAGGGATTAAACATTCAGTACTTC
-	13	-	TRBV29-1	TRBJ1-5	CSGRTDPNQPQHF	TGCAGCGGGAGGACGGACCCGAATCAGCCCCAGCATTTT
-	16	TRBD1	TRBV5-1	TRBJ2-1	CASSDRQGETYNEQFF	TGCGCCAGCAGCGACCGACAGGGGGAGACCTACAATGAGCAGTTCTTC
-	17	TRBD2	TRBV4-1	TRBJ2-7	CASSPHGQRGSSYEQYF	TGCGCCAGCAGCCCCCACGGTCAGCGGGGGAGCTCCTACGAGCAGTACTTC
-	17	TRBD1	TRBV4-2	TRBJ1-4	CASSQDPGQGGREKLFF	TGTGCCAGCAGCCAAGACCCCGGACAGGGAGGTCGTGAAAAACTGTTTTTT
-	15	-	TRBV4-2	TRBJ1-1	CASSPREGGNTEAFF	TGTGCCAGCAGCCCCAGAGAAGGGGGTAACACTGAAGCTTTCTTT
-	12	-	TRBV6-5	TRBJ1-5	CASQLVNQPQHF	TGTGCCAGCCAACTTGTTAACCAGCCCCAGCATTTT
-	14	TRBD2	TRBV29-1	TRBJ2-5	CSVGVTSGGETQYF	TGCAGCGTTGGCGTGACTAGCGGGGGAGAGACCCAGTACTTC
-	14	TRBD1	TRBV5-1	TRBJ1-5	CASSSGTEGQPQHF	TGCGCCAGCAGCTCCGGGACAGAGGGCCAGCCCCAGCATTTT
-	15	-	TRBV29-1	TRBJ1-2	CSVERLDSRAYGYTF	TGCAGCGTTGAGCGCCTGGACAGTAGGGCCTATGGCTACACCTTC
-	15	-	TRBV18	TRBJ2-2	CASSLSGGNTGELFF	TGTGCCAGCTCACTGTCCGGCGGTAACACCGGGGAGCTGTTTTTT
-	15	-	TRBV5-5	TRBJ1-1	CASSRSGGLDTEAFF	TGTGCCAGCAGCCGATCGGGGGGCCTAGACACTGAAGCTTTCTTT
-	16	-	TRBV10-3	TRBJ1-6	CAISDPGAVEDSPLHF	TGTGCCATCAGTGACCCGGGCGCAGTGGAGGATTCACCCCTCCACTTT
-	15	TRBD1	TRBV4-1	TRBJ2-4	CASSTHDRDQNIQYF	TGCGCCAGCAGCACCCACGACAGGGACCAAAACATTCAGTACTTC
-	13	-	TRBV6-6	TRBJ1-2	CASRVGGYDGYTF	TGTGCCAGCAGGGTGGGGGGTTACGATGGCTACACCTTC
-	17	TRBD1	TRBV7-9	TRBJ1-6	CASSLIQGADYNSPLHF	TGTGCCAGCAGCTTAATTCAGGGGGCTGACTATAATTCACCCCTCCACTTT
-	16	TRBD1	TRBV2	TRBJ1-3	CASSVGQLASGNTIYF	TGTGCCAGCAGTGTGGGACAGCTGGCCTCTGGAAACACCATATATTTT
-	14	-	TRBV7-9	TRBJ1-5	CASSFRGSREPQHF	TGTGCCAGCAGCTTTAGGGGGTCCCGAGAGCCCCAGCATTTT
-	16	TRBD2	TRBV7-2	TRBJ2-7	CASSEGLAGAQYEQYF	TGTGCCAGCAGCGAGGGACTAGCGGGGGCCCAGTACGAGCAGTACTTC
-	17	TRBD2	TRBV7-3	TRBJ2-3	CASSLSSGSGGRDTQYF	TGTGCCAGCAGCCTCTCTTCGGGTAGCGGGGGGAGGGATACGCAGTATTTT
few	15	-	TRBV7-9	TRBJ2-2	CASSFGTLNTGELFF	TGTGCCAGCAGCTTTGGGACACTGAACACCGGGGAGCTGTTTTTT
once	14	-	TRBV4-2	TRBJ2-5	CASSQVGAGETQYF	TGTGCCAGCAGCCAAGTGGGTGCGGGGGAGACCCAGTACTTC
-	15	-	TRBV5-1	TRBJ1-4	CASSPGQPQTEKLFF	TGCGCCAGCAGCCCCGGACAGCCCCAGACTGAAAAACTGTTTTTT
-	15	-	TRBV28	TRBJ2-5	CASSPGGHGKETQYF	TGTGCCAGCAGTCCCGGCGGACACGGAAAAGAGACCCAGTACTTC
few	13	-	TRBV11-2	TRBJ2-2	CASSARGTGELFF	TGTGCCAGCAGCGCCCGGGGGACCGGGGAGCTGTTTTTT
-	15	TRBD1	TRBV5-1	TRBJ1-6	CASSSAQGGHSPLHF	TGCGCCAGCAGCTCCGCCCAAGGGGGCCATTCACCCCTCCACTTT
few	13	-	TRBV2	TRBJ1-2	CANSRTFLYGYTF	TGTGCCAATAGTCGGACATTCCTCTATGGCTACACCTTC
-	15	TRBD1	TRBV25-1	TRBJ1-2	CASSGQQGALYGYTF	TGTGCCAGCAGTGGACAACAGGGGGCTCTCTATGGCTACACCTTC
-	16	TRBD1	TRBV19	TRBJ2-4	CASSIEGQGAKNIQYF	TGTGCCAGTAGTATAGAGGGACAGGGAGCCAAAAACATTCAGTACTTC